This entry is about one T cell receptor (beta chain). What it binds is unknown. Sequencing used immunoSEQ multiplex PCR; TCRdb keeps in-frame clones, though not all of them. The sample gives about 150,000 clones, 94% of which show up once; over 1% is in the top ten. The data stem from a study of T cell responses to AZD1222 COVID-19 vaccine. Germline V gives CDR1 MNHEY, CDR2 SMNVEV (reference sequence). Trimming took 6 bases from V and 2 from J, leaving 13 bases between them. The CDR3 is 14 residues long. Study-wide findings and caveats: Spike was spanned by vaccine-associated CD4 TCRs, which were dominant at 160-218 and 743-854.

This chain uses TRBV27 with TRBJ1-1, with D possibly matching TRBD1 (5 bases). The receptor's source is an adult in good health. The sequences come from peripheral blood, collected on day 0 of AZD1222 vaccination. The CDR3 bases are TGTGCCAGCAGCCCGGGGACCTCTAACACTGAAGCTTTCTTT. Translation: CASSPGTSNTEAFF.